By proportion, the clone carrying this TCR beta chain is medium-sized. Antigen: not known. The Oncomine TCR Beta short-read assay was what sequenced the DNA obtained from cultured CD4+ T cells. TCRdb redid the calling of the PCR reads with MiXCR, one entry per CDR3 protein. This sample has roughly 8,900 distinct CDR3 sequences, with 60% found just once. These data are taken from a study of vaccination and CD4 T cells after COVID-19. Stated treatment: approximately nine-day PBMC culture with coronavirus spike peptide pools or control peptides (ViraFEST assay). J lost 2 bases, V lost 7 bases, and 6 bases had no gene match. Germline V gives CDR1 ENHRY, CDR2 SYGVKD. This CDR3 is built from 15 residues.

V gene TRBV10-3 combines with J gene TRBJ2-2; 8 bases align to TRBD2. The source of this sequence is a human donor with COVID-19. The sample here was cultured CD4+ T cells from blood, taken after SARS-CoV-2 vaccination. The CDR3, as DNA: TGTGCCATCACCCCGGGACTAGAAAACACCGGGGAGCTGTTTTTT. Residues: CAITPGLENTGELFF.